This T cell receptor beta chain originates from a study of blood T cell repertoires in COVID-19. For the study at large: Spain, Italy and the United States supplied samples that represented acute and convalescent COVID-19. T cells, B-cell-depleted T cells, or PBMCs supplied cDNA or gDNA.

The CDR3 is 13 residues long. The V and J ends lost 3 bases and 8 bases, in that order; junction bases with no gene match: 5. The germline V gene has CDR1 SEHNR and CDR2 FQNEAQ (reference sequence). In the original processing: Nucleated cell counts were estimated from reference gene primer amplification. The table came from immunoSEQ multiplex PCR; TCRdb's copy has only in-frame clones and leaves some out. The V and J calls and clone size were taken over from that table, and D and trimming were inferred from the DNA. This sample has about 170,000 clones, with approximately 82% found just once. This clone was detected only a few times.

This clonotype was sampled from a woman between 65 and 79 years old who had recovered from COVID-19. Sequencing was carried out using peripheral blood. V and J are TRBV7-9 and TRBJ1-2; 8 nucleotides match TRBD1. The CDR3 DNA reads TGTGCCAGCAGCTTCCCAGACAGGGGAGGCTACACCTTC. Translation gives CASSFPDRGGYTF. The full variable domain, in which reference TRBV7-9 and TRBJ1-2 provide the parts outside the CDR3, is DTGVSQNPRHKITKRGQNVTFRCDPISEHNRLYWYRQTLGQGPEFLTYFQNEAQLEKSRLLSDRFSAERPKGSFSTLEIQRTEQGDSAMYLCASSFPDRGGYTFGSGTRLTVV.